These 16 T cell receptor beta chains came from one sample sequenced in a study of circulating and synovial CD4+ cells in juvenile arthritis. Profiling relied on immunoSEQ multiplex PCR, and the TCRdb table lists in-frame clones only, not all of them. The profile shows around 2,000 clones, around nine tenths of them singletons. Sequencing was performed on HLA-DR+ CD4+ T cells from blood. Subset: circulating pathogenic-like lymphocytes, sorted as HLA-DR+CD14-CD3+CD4+CD25low/- blood T cells. The receptor set was obtained from a human donor with juvenile idiopathic arthritis.

The V gene is TRBV9, the J gene TRBJ2-3; weak D call: TRBD2 (6 bases). From germline, CDR1 is SGDLS and CDR2 YYNGEE. The CDR3 has 15 residues. The V end lost 0 bases, the J end lost 0 bases, and 8 bases lay between the germline ends. Here the CDR3 reads CASSVDGTSTDTQYF. The CDR3 coding sequence is TGTGCCAGCAGCGTAGATGGGACTAGCACAGATACGCAGTATTTT.

The chain links TRBV29-1 to TRBJ1-4; 8 bases line up with TRBD1. V shed 7 bases and J 2 bases; nucleotides not matched to a gene: 15. Germline values: CDR1 SQVTM, CDR2 ANQGSEA. This CDR3 spans 17 amino acids. CDR3 in amino acids: CSASNGGQGWTNEKLFF. The CDR3 DNA is TGCAGCGCCTCGAACGGCGGACAGGGTTGGACTAATGAAAAACTGTTTTTT.

This chain connects TRBV6-5 to TRBJ2-3; 7 bases align to TRBD2. The CDR3 is made up of 14 amino acids. Per germline, CDR1 MNHEY and CDR2 SVGAGI. V lost 6 bases to trimming and J lost 2 bases; unmatched junction nucleotides: 5. The CDR3 DNA is TGTGCCAGCAGGTGGACTAGGTTCACAGATACGCAGTATTTT. Its protein is CASRWTRFTDTQYF.

The chain joins TRBV5-1 to TRBJ1-1; D is ambiguous. From germline, CDR1 is SGHRS and CDR2 YFSETQ. V lost 2 bases and J 2 bases, leaving 19 bases between the germline ends. There are 17 residues in the CDR3. CDR3 in amino acids: CASSFGSGRQINTEAFF. In DNA, the CDR3 is TGCGCCAGCAGCTTTGGGAGTGGGCGGCAGATTAACACTGAAGCTTTCTTT.

The table lists this clone with a count of one. The rearrangement uses TRBV5-6 and TRBJ1-4, with 8 bases identical to TRBD1. Germline V gene sequence: CDR1 SGHDT, CDR2 YYEEEE. With 4 bases clipped from V and 2 bases from J, the junction kept 4 bases outside the gene matches. CDR3 length equals 15 residues. CDR3 sequence reads: CASSLGQGTNEKLFF. DNA of the CDR3: TGTGCCAGCAGCCTCGGACAGGGTACTAATGAAAAACTGTTTTTT.

CDR3 amino acids: CASSPGTSGGHTQYF. The CDR3 DNA sequence: TGTGCCAGCTCACCCGGGACTAGCGGGGGACATACGCAGTATTTT. This chain connects TRBV18 to TRBJ2-3, with 14 bases identical to TRBD2. The J segment lost 7 bases and the V segment lost 3 bases, leaving 3 bases of the junction unmatched. This CDR3 is built from 15 residues. CDR1 and CDR2 (germline): KGHSH, LQKENI.

The V gene is TRBV7-9, the J gene TRBJ2-3; weak D call: TRBD2 (5 bases). This CDR3 spans 16 amino acids. Looked up from germline, CDR1 is SEHNR and CDR2 is FQNEAQ (reference sequence). Trimming cost V 3 bases and J 1 base, with 14 bases left between them. The CDR3 sequence: CASSFGLGLGTDTQYF. The DNA of the CDR3 is TGTGCCAGCAGCTTCGGACTGGGCCTGGGCACAGATACGCAGTATTTT.

The rearrangement joins TRBV5-5 to TRBJ2-5; D might be TRBD1 (6 bases). Trimming removed 2 bases from V and 2 bases from J, with 13 bases in between. CDR1 SGHKS and CDR2 YYEKEE come from the germline V gene (reference sequence). CDR3 length: 15 amino acids. The CDR3 region is CASSFTPGTQETQYF. CDR3 nucleotides: TGTGCCAGCAGCTTCACCCCCGGGACACAAGAGACCCAGTACTTC.

This chain joins TRBV5-1 and TRBJ2-7, with D possibly TRBD1 on 6 matching bases. Trimming cost V 2 bases and J 3 bases, with 9 bases left between them. CDR3 size: 13 residues. Germline V gene data show CDR1 as SGHRS and CDR2 as YFSETQ. CDR3 in amino acids: CASSFIQGYEQYF. The CDR3 nucleotides read TGCGCCAGCAGCTTCATACAGGGCTACGAGCAGTACTTC.

Turning to this clone: The same CDR3 also results from other DNA sequences found in this sample. The genes are TRBV19 and TRBJ1-6; 12 positions agree with TRBD1. The germline gives CDR1 LNHDA, CDR2 SQIVND (reference sequence). The CDR3 covers 21 residues. After removal of 0 bases from V and 6 bases from J, the junction contained 15 bases not matched to a gene. The CDR3, as DNA: TGTGCCAGTAGTATAGAGCCCCGCCGGGACAGGGGGCATTCTGGTAATTCACCCCTCCACTTT. It is translated as CASSIEPRRDRGHSGNSPLHF.

The V call is TRBV29-1, the J call TRBJ2-3, with a weak D call TRBD2 (5 bases). V was shortened by 7 bases and J by 2 bases, with 13 bases between the two germline ends. Germline V CDR1 and CDR2: SQVTM, ANQGSEA. There are 13 residues in the CDR3. The CDR3 reads CSAEPGITDTQYF. For the CDR3, the DNA is TGCAGCGCAGAACCGGGGATCACAGATACGCAGTATTTT.

This clone turned up a few times. This chain uses TRBV5-1 with TRBJ2-1, with D possibly matching TRBD1 (6 bases). Trimming cost V 4 bases and J 4 bases, with 9 bases left between them. This CDR3 comprises 13 residues. The germline V gene has CDR1 SGHRS and CDR2 YFSETQ. This CDR3 reads CASSPGVYNEQFF. DNA for the CDR3: TGCGCCAGCAGCCCAGGGGTGTACAATGAGCAGTTCTTC.

The rearrangement uses TRBV20-1 and TRBJ2-3; D may be TRBD2 (6 bases). Germline CDR1 reads DFQATT; CDR2 reads SNEGSKA (reference sequence). This CDR3 is 9 amino acids long. Trimming cost V 8 bases and J 11 bases, with 11 bases left between them. CDR3 sequence (DNA): TGCAGTCGGATGGGGGGGCAGTATTTT. As protein: CSRMGGQYF.

The rearrangement joins TRBV11-2 to TRBJ2-1; weak D call: TRBD2 (6 bases). Trimming shortened V by 1 base and J by 2 bases, and 12 bases separated the two germline ends. The CDR3 sequence is 16 residues long. Per germline, CDR1 SGHAT and CDR2 FQNNGV. Here the CDR3 DNA reads TGTGCCAGCAGCTTAGTGGGTAGCGGAGCCTACAATGAGCAGTTCTTC. Translating it yields CASSLVGSGAYNEQFF. The whole variable domain, remainder taken from reference TRBV11-2 and TRBJ2-1, is EAGVAQSPRYKIIEKRQSVAFWCNPISGHATLYWYQQILGQGPKLLIQFQNNGVVDDSQLPKDRFSAERLKGVDSTLKIQPAKLEDSAVYLCASSLVGSGAYNEQFFGPGTRLTVL.

The chain has TRBV9 and TRBJ2-5; a possible D gene is TRBD2 (6 bases). CDR1 SGDLS and CDR2 YYNGEE come from the germline V gene. V gave up 5 bases and J gave up 5 bases, with 16 bases separating them. The CDR3 has 14 amino acids. The CDR3 nucleotides are TGTGCCAGCAGTGCGCGGGGAAGGGAGGAGACCCAGTACTTC. This codes for CASSARGREETQYF.

This clone was seen only once. The rearrangement links TRBV2 to TRBJ2-1; 9 bases agree with TRBD2. The CDR3 is 12 residues long. Trimming cost V 7 bases and J 12 bases; bases outside gene matches: 7. The germline CDR1 and CDR2 sequences are SNHLY and FYNNEI. The CDR3 region has the DNA TGTGCCAGCATTATCGCGGGAGGGCCGCAGTTCTTC. Translated, it gives CASIIAGGPQFF.